This TCR beta chain emerged from a study of response to subunit inactivated influenza vaccine. The study, taken as a whole, reports: Each seasonal influenza vaccination recruits few new T cells, the authors suggested.

This clonotype has only a few counts. Antigen: not known. TCRdb analysed the RT-PCR reads with MiXCR anew, one entry per CDR3 protein. The sample has hundreds of thousands of distinct CDR3 sequences, approximately 15% seen once. The germline CDR1 and CDR2 sequences are MNHEY and SMNVEV (reference sequence). The CDR3 totals 13 residues. V lost 5 bases, J lost 2 bases, and 10 bases lay in between. Sequences were derived from PBMCs from blood, sampled 14 to 15 days before vaccination. The clonotype comes from a man in his fifties or sixties who received an inactivated influenza vaccine. The chain couples TRBV27 to TRBJ2-7; D not resolved. The CDR3 bases are TGTGCCAGCAGTACACAACCTCCCTACGAGCAGTACTTC. Residues: CASSTQPPYEQYF.